This T cell receptor (beta chain) was found in a study of blood T cell repertoires in COVID-19. Per the original data handling: Using reference gene primer amplification, nucleated cell counts were estimated. Repertoires were generated with immunoSEQ multiplex PCR, while TCRdb's copy carries only in-frame clones and drops some. V and J calls and clone size are copied from that table; D and trimming were computed from the DNA. This table has 76,000 or so clones, roughly nine tenths appearing once. This CDR3 spans 15 amino acids. The germline V gene has CDR1 SEHNR and CDR2 FQNEAQ (reference sequence). V was pared by 5 bases and J by 5 bases, with 5 bases of the junction left unmatched. This clone came up a few times.

V and J are TRBV7-9 and TRBJ2-4, with 11 bases identical to TRBD2. Specimen: peripheral blood. The TCR comes from a man in his thirties or forties with acute or convalescent COVID-19. CDR3 sequence reads: CASSRTSGHENIQYF. The CDR3 region has the DNA TGTGCCAGCAGCCGGACTAGCGGGCATGAAAACATTCAGTACTTC.